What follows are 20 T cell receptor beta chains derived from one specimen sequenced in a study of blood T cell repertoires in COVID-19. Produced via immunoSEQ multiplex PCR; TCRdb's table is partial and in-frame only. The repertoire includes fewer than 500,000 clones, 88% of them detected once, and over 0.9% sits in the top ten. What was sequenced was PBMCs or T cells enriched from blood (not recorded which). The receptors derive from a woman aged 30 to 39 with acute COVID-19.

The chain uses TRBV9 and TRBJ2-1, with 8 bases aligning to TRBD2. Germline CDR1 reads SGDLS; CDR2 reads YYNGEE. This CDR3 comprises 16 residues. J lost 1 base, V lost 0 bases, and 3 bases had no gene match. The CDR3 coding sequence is TGTGCCAGCAGCGTAGCACTAGCGGTTTCCTACAATGAGCAGTTCTTC. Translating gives CASSVALAVSYNEQFF.

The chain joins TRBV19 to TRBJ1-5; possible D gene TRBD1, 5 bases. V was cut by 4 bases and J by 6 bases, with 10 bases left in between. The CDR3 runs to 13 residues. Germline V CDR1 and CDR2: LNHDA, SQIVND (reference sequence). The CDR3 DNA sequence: TGTGCCAGTAGTAAAGGGGTTACTCAGCCCCAGCATTTT. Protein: CASSKGVTQPQHF.

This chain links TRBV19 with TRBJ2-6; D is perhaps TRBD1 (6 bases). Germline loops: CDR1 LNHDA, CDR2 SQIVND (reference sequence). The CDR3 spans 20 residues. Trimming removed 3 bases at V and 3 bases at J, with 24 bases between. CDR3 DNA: TGTGCCAGTAGTATTTCTGTTATGGGGGCAGGGTCGGTTGGGGCCAACGTCCTGACTTTC. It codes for CASSISVMGAGSVGANVLTF.

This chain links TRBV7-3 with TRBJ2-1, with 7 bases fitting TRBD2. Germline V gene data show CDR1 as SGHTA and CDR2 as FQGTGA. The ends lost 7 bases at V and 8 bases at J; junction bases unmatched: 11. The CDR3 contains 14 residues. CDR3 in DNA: TGTGCCAGCAAAAAGACGGGGGGTAACGATGAGCAGTTCTTC. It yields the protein CASKKTGGNDEQFF.

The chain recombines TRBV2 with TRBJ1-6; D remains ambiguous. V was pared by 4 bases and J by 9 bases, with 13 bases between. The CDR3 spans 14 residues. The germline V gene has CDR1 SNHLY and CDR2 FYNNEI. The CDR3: CASSVSRWASPLHF. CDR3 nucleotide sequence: TGTGCCAGCAGTGTCAGCAGGTGGGCTTCACCCCTCCACTTT.

This CDR3 is CASSPVGGLGTEAFF. The CDR3, as DNA: TGTGCCAGCAGCCCAGTCGGGGGGCTGGGGACTGAAGCTTTCTTT. This chain connects TRBV11-2 to TRBJ1-1; a possible D gene is TRBD1 (6 bases). Germline loops: CDR1 SGHAT, CDR2 FQNNGV. Between the trimmed V and J ends, which lost 5 bases and 5 bases, there was a span of 18 bases. This CDR3 is 15 amino acids long.

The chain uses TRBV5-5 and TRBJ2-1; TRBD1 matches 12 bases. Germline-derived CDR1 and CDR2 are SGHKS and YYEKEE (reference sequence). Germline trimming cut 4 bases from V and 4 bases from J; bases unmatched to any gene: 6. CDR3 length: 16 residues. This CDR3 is CASSPGQGASYNEQFF. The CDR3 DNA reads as TGTGCCAGCAGCCCGGGACAGGGGGCTTCGTACAATGAGCAGTTCTTC.

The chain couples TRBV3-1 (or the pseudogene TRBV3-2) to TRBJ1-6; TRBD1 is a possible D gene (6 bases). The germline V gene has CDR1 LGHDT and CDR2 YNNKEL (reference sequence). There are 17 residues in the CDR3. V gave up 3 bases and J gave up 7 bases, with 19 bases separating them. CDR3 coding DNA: TGTGCCAGCAGCCACACTGCAGGGGAGGGCTCAAATTCACCCCTCCACTTT. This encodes CASSHTAGEGSNSPLHF.

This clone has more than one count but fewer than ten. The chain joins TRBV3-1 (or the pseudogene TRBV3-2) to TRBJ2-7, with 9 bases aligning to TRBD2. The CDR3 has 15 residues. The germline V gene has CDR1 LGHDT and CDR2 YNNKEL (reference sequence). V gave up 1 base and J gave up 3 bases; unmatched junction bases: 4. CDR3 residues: CASSQVAGAIYEQYF. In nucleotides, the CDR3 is TGTGCCAGCAGCCAAGTAGCGGGGGCGATCTACGAGCAGTACTTC.

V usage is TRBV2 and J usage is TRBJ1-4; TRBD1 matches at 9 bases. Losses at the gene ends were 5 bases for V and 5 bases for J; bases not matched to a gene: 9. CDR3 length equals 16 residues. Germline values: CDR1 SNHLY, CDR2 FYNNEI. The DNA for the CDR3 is TGTGCCAGCAGTTACGGGGACAGGGTTACAAATGAAAAACTGTTTTTT. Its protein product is CASSYGDRVTNEKLFF.

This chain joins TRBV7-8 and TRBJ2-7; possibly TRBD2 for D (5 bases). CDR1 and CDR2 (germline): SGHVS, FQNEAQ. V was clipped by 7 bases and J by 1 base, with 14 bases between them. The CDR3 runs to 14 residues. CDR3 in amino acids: CASTPERESYEQYF. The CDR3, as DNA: TGTGCCAGCACCCCGGAGAGGGAATCCTACGAGCAGTACTTC.

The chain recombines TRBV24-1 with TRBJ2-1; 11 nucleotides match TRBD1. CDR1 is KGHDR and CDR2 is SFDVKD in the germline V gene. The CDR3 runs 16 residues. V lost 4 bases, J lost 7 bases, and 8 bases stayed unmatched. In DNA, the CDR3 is TGTGCCACCAGTGACTTGGGGACAGGGGGTTTGAATGAGCAGTTCTTC. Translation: CATSDLGTGGLNEQFF.

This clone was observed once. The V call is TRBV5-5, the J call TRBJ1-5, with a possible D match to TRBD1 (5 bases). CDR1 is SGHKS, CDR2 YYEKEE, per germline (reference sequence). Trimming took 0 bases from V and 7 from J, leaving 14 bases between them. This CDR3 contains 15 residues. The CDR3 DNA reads TGTGCCAGCAGCTTGGAGGGCAGGGAGGGCCAGCCCCAGCATTTT. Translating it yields CASSLEGREGQPQHF.

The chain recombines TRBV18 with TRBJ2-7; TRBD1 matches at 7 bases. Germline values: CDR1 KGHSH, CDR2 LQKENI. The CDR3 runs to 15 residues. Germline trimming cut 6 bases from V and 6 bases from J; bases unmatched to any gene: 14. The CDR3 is CASSLLTGELGEQYF. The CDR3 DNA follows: TGTGCCAGCTCTCTTCTTACAGGGGAACTAGGCGAGCAGTACTTC.

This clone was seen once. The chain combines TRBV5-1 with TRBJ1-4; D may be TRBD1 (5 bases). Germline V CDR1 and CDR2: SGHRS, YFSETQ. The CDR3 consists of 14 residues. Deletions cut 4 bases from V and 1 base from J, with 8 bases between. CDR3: CASSQGGTNEKLFF. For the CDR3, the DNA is TGCGCCAGCAGCCAGGGTGGAACTAATGAAAAACTGTTTTTT.

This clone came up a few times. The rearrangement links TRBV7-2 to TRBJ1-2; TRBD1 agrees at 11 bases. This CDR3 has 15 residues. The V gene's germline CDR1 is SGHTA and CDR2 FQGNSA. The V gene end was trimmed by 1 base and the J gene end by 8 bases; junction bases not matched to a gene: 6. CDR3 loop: CASSLDLDRGRGYTF. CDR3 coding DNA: TGTGCCAGCAGCTTAGACCTGGACAGGGGGCGAGGCTACACCTTC.

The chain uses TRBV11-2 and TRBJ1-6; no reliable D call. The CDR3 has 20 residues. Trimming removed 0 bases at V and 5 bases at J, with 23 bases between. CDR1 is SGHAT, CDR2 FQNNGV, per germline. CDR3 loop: CASSLDLGPLAGGDNSPLHF. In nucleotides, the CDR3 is TGTGCCAGCAGCTTAGATTTGGGTCCTCTGGCAGGCGGGGATAATTCACCCCTCCACTTT.

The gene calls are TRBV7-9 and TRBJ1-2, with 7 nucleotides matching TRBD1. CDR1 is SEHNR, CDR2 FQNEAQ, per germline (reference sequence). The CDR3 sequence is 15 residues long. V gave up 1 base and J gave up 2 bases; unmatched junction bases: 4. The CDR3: CASSLGDSENYGYTF. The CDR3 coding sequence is TGTGCCAGCAGCTTAGGGGACAGCGAAAACTATGGCTACACCTTC.

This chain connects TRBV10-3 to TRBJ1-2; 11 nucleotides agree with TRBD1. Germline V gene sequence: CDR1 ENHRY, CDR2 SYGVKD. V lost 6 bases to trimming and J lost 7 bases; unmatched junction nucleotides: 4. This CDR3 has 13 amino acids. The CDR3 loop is CAIRSGQGGGYTF. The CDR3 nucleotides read TGTGCCATCAGATCGGGACAGGGGGGTGGCTACACCTTC.

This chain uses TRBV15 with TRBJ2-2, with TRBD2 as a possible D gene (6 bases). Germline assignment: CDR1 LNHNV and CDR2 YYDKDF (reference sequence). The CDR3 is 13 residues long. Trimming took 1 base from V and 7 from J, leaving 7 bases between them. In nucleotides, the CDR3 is TGTGCCACCAGCAGAGGGGGGGACGGGGAGCTGTTTTTT. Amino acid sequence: CATSRGGDGELFF.